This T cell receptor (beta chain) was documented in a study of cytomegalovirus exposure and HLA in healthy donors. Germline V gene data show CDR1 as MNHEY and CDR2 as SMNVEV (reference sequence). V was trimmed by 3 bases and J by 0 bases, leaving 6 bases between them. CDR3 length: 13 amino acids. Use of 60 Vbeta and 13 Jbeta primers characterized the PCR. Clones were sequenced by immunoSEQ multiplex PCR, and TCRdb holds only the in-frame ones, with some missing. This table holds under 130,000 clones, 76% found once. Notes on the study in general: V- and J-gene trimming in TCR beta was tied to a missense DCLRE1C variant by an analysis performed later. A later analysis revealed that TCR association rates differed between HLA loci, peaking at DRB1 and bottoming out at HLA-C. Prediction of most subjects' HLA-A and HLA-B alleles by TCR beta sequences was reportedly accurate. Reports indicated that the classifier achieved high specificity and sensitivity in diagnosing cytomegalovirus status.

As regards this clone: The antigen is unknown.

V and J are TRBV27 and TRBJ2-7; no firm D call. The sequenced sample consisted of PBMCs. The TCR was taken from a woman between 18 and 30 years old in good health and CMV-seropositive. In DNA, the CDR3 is TGTGCCAGCAGTTTCGTGAGCTCCTACGAGCAGTACTTC. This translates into CASSFVSSYEQYF.